This T cell receptor (beta chain) was captured by sequencing in a study of beta chain features in type 1 diabetes. Overall study: Patients shared similar age, gender and cell yields with healthy donors. General observations from the study: Type 1 diabetes patients showed a moderate but significant shortening of TCRB CDR3s in all four CD4+ subsets.

A word on this clone: Antigen: not known.

Since all of the isolated RNA was reverse transcribed, expressed TCRB transcripts were what got sequenced. Generated by immunoSEQ multiplex PCR, the TCRdb table keeps only in-frame clones and is missing some. The data hold about 15,000 clones, with about three quarters observed a single time. Blood was drawn once from each donor into heparinised tubes. The draws averaged about 0.11 L. The V segment lost 6 bases and the J segment 5 bases; nucleotides outside the gene matches: 12. There are 15 residues in the CDR3. Germline lookup yields CDR1 KGHSH and CDR2 LQKENI. The chain has TRBV18 and TRBJ2-5; 7 bases fit TRBD2. The TCR was taken from a man aged 25-40 years with type 1 diabetes. Sample: stem cell memory CD4+ T cells from blood. The chain's CDR3 is CASSPGGGARETQYF. CDR3 coding DNA: TGTGCCAGCTCGCCGGGGGGAGGAGCGCGCGAGACCCAGTACTTC.